This TCR beta chain was recovered during a study of early T cells in non-severe SARS-CoV-2 infection. Germline loops: CDR1 MDHEN, CDR2 SYDVKM. The CDR3 spans 13 residues. V was trimmed by 3 bases and J by 7 bases, leaving 12 bases between them. Many counts were recorded for this clonotype. TCRdb analysed the 5' RACE reads with MiXCR anew, one entry per CDR3 protein. The sample records roughly 45,000 distinct CDR3 sequences, roughly 11% being singletons. V gene TRBV28 combines with J gene TRBJ1-2; D is unclear. Sequencing was carried out using whole blood. The sequence came from an adult who was a healthcare worker with PCR-confirmed SARS-CoV-2 infection or an uninfected control (not recorded which). CDR3 sequence: CASSLLPKTGYTF. The CDR3 DNA is TGTGCCAGCAGTTTGTTACCTAAAACTGGCTACACCTTC.